One sample yielded the 4 T cell receptor beta chains listed below, sequenced in a study of technical replicates of blood from a handful of donors. The repertoire was sequenced with immunoSEQ multiplex PCR; TCRdb's copy has only in-frame clones and lacks some. The sample shows about 61,000 clones, approximately 97% of them seen only once. The sample was T cells isolated from PBMCs. All receptors derive from a human donor in good health.

J is TRBJ2-1 and V is TRBV19, with 7 bases that match TRBD2. This CDR3 spans 14 amino acids. Germline V lookup: CDR1 LNHDA, CDR2 SQIVND (reference sequence). V lost 10 bases, J lost 3 bases, and 9 bases stayed unmatched. The CDR3 DNA follows: TGTGCCACCCGCGGGCTAGCGGACTACAATGAGCAGTTCTTC. Protein product: CATRGLADYNEQFF.

The chain recombines TRBV25-1 with TRBJ1-1, with D perhaps TRBD1 (6 bases). Germline values: CDR1 MGHDK, CDR2 SYGVNS. The CDR3 loop spans 14 amino acids. Trimming left V 6 bases short and J 3 bases short, with 14 bases between. This chain's CDR3 is CASSPQGLDTEAFF. Written as DNA, the CDR3 is TGTGCCAGCAGCCCACAGGGTTTGGACACTGAAGCTTTCTTT. The entire variable domain, with the rest obtained from reference TRBV25-1 and TRBJ1-1, is as follows: EADIYQTPRYLVIGTGKKITLECSQTMGHDKMYWYQQDPGMELHLIHYSYGVNSTEKGDLSSESTVSRIRTEHFPLTLESARPSHTSQYLCASSPQGLDTEAFFGQGTRLTVV.

The CDR3 protein is CASSLAEGQGFEKLFF. CDR3 DNA sequence: TGTGCCAGCAGCTTAGCGGAGGGACAGGGGTTTGAAAAACTGTTTTTT. J is TRBJ1-4 and V is TRBV7-8; 10 positions match TRBD1. V lost 0 bases to trimming and J lost 7 bases; unmatched junction nucleotides: 5. The CDR3 contains 16 residues. CDR1 and CDR2 from the germline V gene are SGHVS and FQNEAQ.

The chain couples TRBV25-1 to TRBJ2-5; 7 bases align to TRBD1. Germline V CDR1 and CDR2: MGHDK, SYGVNS. Trimming at V came to 4 bases and at J to 4 bases, leaving 9 bases not matched to a gene. This CDR3 contains 15 residues. CDR3 DNA sequence: TGTGCCAGCAGTGCAGACAGGGCATTAAGAGAGACCCAGTACTTC. It is translated as CASSADRALRETQYF.